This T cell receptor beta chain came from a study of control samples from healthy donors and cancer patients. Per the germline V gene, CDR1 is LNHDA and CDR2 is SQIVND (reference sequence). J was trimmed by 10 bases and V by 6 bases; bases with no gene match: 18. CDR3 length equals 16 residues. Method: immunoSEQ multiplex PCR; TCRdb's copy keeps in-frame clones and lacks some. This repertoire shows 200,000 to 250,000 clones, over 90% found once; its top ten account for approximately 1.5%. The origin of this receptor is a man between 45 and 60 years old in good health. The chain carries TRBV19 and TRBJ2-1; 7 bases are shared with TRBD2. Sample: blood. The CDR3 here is CASSIGGSGPKGEQFF. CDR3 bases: TGTGCCAGTAGCATCGGGGGTAGCGGGCCAAAGGGAGAGCAGTTCTTC.